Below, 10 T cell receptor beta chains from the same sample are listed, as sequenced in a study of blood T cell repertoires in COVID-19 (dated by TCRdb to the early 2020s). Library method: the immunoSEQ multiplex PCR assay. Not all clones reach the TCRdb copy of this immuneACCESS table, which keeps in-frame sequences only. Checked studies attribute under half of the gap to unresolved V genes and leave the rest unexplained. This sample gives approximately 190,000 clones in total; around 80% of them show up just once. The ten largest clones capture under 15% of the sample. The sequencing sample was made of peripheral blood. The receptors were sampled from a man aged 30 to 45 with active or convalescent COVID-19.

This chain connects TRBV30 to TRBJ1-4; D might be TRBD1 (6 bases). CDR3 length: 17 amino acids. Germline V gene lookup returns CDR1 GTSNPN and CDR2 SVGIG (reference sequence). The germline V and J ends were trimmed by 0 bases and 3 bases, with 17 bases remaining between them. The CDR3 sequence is CAWSVSRGNRANEKLFF. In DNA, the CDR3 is TGTGCCTGGAGTGTATCAAGGGGGAATAGGGCTAATGAAAAACTGTTTTTT.

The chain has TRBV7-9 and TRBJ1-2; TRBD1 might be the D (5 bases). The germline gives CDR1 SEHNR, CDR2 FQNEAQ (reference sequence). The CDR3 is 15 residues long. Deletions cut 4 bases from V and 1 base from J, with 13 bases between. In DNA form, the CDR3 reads TGTGCCAGCAGCTCAAGCGCAGGGTATAACTATGGCTACACCTTC. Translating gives CASSSSAGYNYGYTF.

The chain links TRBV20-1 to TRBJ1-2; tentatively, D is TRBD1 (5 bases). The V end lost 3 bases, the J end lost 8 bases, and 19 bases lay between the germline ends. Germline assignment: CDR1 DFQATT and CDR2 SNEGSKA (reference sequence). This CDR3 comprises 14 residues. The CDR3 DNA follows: TGCAGTGCTAGTGCGCAGGGAAGATCCAAAGGCTACACCTTC. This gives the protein CSASAQGRSKGYTF.

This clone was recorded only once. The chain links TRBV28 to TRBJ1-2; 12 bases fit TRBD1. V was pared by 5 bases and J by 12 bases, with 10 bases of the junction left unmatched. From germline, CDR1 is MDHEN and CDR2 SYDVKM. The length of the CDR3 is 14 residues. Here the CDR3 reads CASSESGTGGSNTF. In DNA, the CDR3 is TGTGCCAGCAGTGAATCCGGGACAGGGGGCTCTAACACCTTC.

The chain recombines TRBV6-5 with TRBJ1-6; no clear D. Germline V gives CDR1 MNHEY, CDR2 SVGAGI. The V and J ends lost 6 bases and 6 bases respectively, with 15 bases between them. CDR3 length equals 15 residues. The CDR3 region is CASRTDLGGNSPLHF. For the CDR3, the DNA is TGTGCCAGCAGAACTGACCTAGGCGGTAATTCACCCCTCCACTTT.

CDR3 coding DNA: TGTGCCAGCCGGGACAGATCTTACAATGAGCAGTTCTTC. Translated, it gives CASRDRSYNEQFF. The V and J genes are TRBV6-5 and TRBJ2-1; 7 nucleotides line up with TRBD1. V trimming: 8 bases; J trimming: 4 bases; junction bases outside the gene matches: 5. This CDR3 has 13 residues. CDR1 and CDR2 (germline): MNHEY, SVGAGI.

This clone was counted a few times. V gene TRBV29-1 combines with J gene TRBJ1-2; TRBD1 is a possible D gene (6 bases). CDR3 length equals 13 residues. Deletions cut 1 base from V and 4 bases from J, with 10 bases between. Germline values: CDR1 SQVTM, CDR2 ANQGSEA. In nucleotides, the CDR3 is TGCAGCGTTGAAGCAGGGGATCTCTATGGCTACACCTTC. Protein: CSVEAGDLYGYTF.

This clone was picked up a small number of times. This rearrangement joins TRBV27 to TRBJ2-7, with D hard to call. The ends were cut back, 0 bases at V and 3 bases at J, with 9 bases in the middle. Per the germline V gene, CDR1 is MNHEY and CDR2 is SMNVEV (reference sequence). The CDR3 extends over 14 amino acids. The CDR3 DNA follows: TGTGCCAGCAGTTTATCGCCCGGTCGCTACGAGCAGTACTTC. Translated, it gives CASSLSPGRYEQYF.

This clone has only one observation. CDR3 sequence reads: CASTNGRGTEAFF. The DNA of the CDR3 is TGTGCCAGTACAAACGGCAGGGGCACTGAAGCTTTCTTT. The J gene is TRBJ1-1, the V gene TRBV27, with D possibly matching TRBD1 (6 bases). The CDR3 is 13 amino acids. Per germline, CDR1 MNHEY and CDR2 SMNVEV (reference sequence). The germline V and J ends were trimmed by 9 bases and 4 bases, with 15 bases remaining between them.

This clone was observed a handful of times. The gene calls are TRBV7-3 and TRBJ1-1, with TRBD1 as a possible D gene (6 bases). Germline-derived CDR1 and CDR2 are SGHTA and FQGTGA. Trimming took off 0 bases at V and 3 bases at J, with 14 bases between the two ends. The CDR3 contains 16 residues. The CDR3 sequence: CASSLTIGQPYTEAFF. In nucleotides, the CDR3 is TGTGCCAGCAGCTTAACTATCGGACAGCCTTACACTGAAGCTTTCTTT.